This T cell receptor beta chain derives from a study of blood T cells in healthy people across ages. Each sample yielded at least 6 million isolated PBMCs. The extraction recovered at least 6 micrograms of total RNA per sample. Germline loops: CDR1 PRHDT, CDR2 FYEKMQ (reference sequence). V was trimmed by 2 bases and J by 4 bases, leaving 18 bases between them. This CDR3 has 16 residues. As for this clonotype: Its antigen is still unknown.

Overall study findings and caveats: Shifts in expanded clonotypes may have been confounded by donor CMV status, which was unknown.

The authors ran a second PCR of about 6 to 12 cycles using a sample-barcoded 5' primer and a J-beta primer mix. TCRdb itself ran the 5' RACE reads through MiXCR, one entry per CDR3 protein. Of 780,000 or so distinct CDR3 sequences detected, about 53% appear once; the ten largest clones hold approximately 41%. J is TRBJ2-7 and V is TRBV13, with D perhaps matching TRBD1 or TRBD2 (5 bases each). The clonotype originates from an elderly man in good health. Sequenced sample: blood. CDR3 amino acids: CASSLITGPQPYEQYF. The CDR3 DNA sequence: TGTGCCAGCAGCTTAATTACGGGACCCCAACCGTACGAGCAGTACTTC.